This T cell receptor (beta chain) stems from a study of OX40 agonist ivuxolimab in advanced cancers. Study details: At 0.01 to 10 mg/kg, ivuxolimab was administered intravenously to patients every 2 weeks. Two cutaneous melanoma patients and one hepatocellular carcinoma patient, three in all, had partial responses.

General study points: At doses 0.1 to 3.0 mg/kg, CD4+ and CD8+ clones expanded.

Of note for this clone: Antigen specificity is unknown.

V was clipped by 5 bases and J by 5 bases, with 22 bases between them. The CDR3 loop spans 17 amino acids. Germline V gene sequence: CDR1 MDHEN, CDR2 SYDVKM. Only in-frame clones appear in the TCRdb table, and some are missing; sequencing was by immunoSEQ multiplex PCR. The repertoire has some 73,000 clones, about 86% of them found once; the top ten carry approximately 0.86%. The TCR originated in an adult with an advanced solid tumor such as melanoma, head and neck, liver or kidney cancer. The genes are TRBV28 and TRBJ2-1; D ambiguous. Sequenced material: CD4+ or CD8+ T cells sorted from blood, taken in a trial of the OX40 agonist ivuxolimab. In DNA, the CDR3 is TGTGCCAGCAGTCCAATCTTCAGCCCGTTGAACCACAATGAGCAGTTCTTC. It yields the protein CASSPIFSPLNHNEQFF.